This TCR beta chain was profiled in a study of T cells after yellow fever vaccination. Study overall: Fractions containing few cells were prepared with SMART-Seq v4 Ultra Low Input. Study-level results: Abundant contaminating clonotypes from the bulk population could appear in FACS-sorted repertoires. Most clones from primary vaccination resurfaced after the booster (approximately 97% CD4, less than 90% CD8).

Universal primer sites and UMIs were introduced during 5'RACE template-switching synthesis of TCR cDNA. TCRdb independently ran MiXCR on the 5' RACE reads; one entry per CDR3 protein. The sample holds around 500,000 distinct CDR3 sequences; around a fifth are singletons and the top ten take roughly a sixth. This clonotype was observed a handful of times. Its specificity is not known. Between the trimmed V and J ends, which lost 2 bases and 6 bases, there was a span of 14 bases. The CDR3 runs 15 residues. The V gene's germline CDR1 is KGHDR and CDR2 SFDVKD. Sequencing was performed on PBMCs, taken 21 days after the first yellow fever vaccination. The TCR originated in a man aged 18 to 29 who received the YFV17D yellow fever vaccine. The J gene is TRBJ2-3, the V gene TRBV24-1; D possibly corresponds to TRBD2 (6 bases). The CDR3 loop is CATSDSEGREDTQYF. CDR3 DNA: TGTGCCACCAGTGATTCAGAGGGCCGGGAGGATACGCAGTATTTT.